The 8 T cell receptor beta chains below were found in one sample sequenced in a study of type 1 regulatory T cells. TCRdb called the reads again in MiXCR, with one record for every CDR3 protein. The sample lists some 25,000 distinct CDR3 sequences; around 77% were seen once. No antigen has been assigned to these receptors. Sequenced input: cultured T cells, either the whole culture or a sorted T cell fraction (not recorded which). Documented subset: Tr1-enriched cell product generated in vitro against host alloantigens. These receptors all stem from a human donor in good health.

J is TRBJ1-4 and V is TRBV19; tentative D call: TRBD1 (6 bases). The V and J ends lost 5 bases and 5 bases respectively, with 15 bases between them. The CDR3 is 15 amino acids. Germline loops: CDR1 LNHDA, CDR2 SQIVND (reference sequence). CDR3 sequence (DNA): TGTGCCAGTAGTTCTTCAGGGGTAGCGAATGAAAAACTGTTTTTT. Its translation: CASSSSGVANEKLFF.

The chain links TRBV4-3 to TRBJ2-7, with D hard to call. CDR1 and CDR2 (germline): LGHNA, YSLEER. The CDR3 runs to 14 residues. The V gene lost 1 base and the J gene lost 6 bases, with 13 bases spanning the gap. The CDR3 DNA follows: TGCGCCAGCAGCCAAGGGATAGGGCTCGGCGAGCAGTACTTC. It specifies CASSQGIGLGEQYF.

The chain recombines TRBV15 with TRBJ1-1; D unresolved. Trimming removed 0 bases from V and 7 bases from J, with 12 bases in between. Germline V gene data show CDR1 as LNHNV and CDR2 as YYDKDF (reference sequence). The CDR3 runs to 14 residues. The CDR3 is CATSRDFSTSEAFF. CDR3 bases: TGTGCCACCAGCAGAGATTTCTCCACAAGTGAAGCTTTCTTT.

The V call is TRBV4-1, the J call TRBJ1-1; tentative D call: TRBD1 (6 bases). The germline gives CDR1 MGHRA, CDR2 YSYEKL. The V end was cut by 4 bases, the J end by 8 bases, with 17 bases between. The CDR3 totals 14 residues. The CDR3 here is CASSRLQGRAEAFF. In DNA, the CDR3 is TGCGCCAGCAGCCGATTACAGGGACGGGCCGAAGCTTTCTTT.

Here the CDR3 reads CASSPTLAGGPGEQFF. As DNA, the CDR3 is TGTGCCAGCAGCCCGACCCTAGCGGGGGGGCCCGGTGAGCAGTTCTTC. This chain joins TRBV7-9 and TRBJ2-1, with 12 positions matching TRBD2. Per the germline V gene, CDR1 is SEHNR and CDR2 is FQNEAQ (reference sequence). The CDR3 is 16 residues long. Trimming cost V 5 bases and J 9 bases; bases outside gene matches: 11. Full variable domain (missing parts from reference TRBV7-9 and TRBJ2-1): DTGVSQNPRHKITKRGQNVTFRCDPISEHNRLYWYRQTLGQGPEFLTYFQNEAQLEKSRLLSDRFSAERPKGSFSTLEIQRTEQGDSAMYLCASSPTLAGGPGEQFFGPGTRLTVL.

V gene TRBV5-1 combines with J gene TRBJ2-3; D may be TRBD2 (6 bases). The V end was cut by 4 bases, the J end by 3 bases, with 9 bases between. Germline V gives CDR1 SGHRS, CDR2 YFSETQ. The CDR3 is made up of 13 amino acids. CDR3 in amino acids: CASSAGTTDTQYF. The CDR3 nucleotides are TGCGCCAGCAGCGCCGGGACTACAGATACGCAGTATTTT. The full variable domain, rest sourced from reference TRBV5-1 and TRBJ2-3, is KAGVTQTPRYLIKTRGQQVTLSCSPISGHRSVSWYQQTPGQGLQFLFEYFSETQRNKGNFPGRFSGRQFSNSRSEMNVSTLELGDSALYLCASSAGTTDTQYFGPGTRLTVL.

The V and J genes are TRBV25-1 and TRBJ2-7, with 12 bases aligning to TRBD2. V shed 6 bases and J 1 base; nucleotides not matched to a gene: 1. Germline CDR1 is MGHDK and CDR2 is SYGVNS. The CDR3 is 14 amino acids. CDR3 nucleotides: TGTGCCAGCAGCGGGACTAGCGGGTCCTACGAGCAGTACTTC. Encoded protein: CASSGTSGSYEQYF.

The rearrangement links TRBV2 to TRBJ2-2, with D possibly being TRBD1 (6 bases). The CDR3 totals 15 residues. Trimming shortened V by 6 bases and J by 3 bases, and 14 bases separated the two germline ends. CDR1 SNHLY and CDR2 FYNNEI come from the germline V gene. The CDR3 protein is CASSVTGFHTGELFF. CDR3 in DNA: TGTGCCAGCAGCGTTACAGGGTTTCACACCGGGGAGCTGTTTTTT.